This TCR beta chain was found in a study of read filtering for tumor transcriptome and immune sequencing. Study at large: Revised staging placed under ten patients in R-ISS I, roughly 16 in II, 6 or 7 in III. RNA-seq yielded only about 75 to 1273 TCR reads, IR-seq about 4 to 11 million. Study-level findings and limits: RNA-seq captured clonotypes less deeply and reliably than IR-seq.

This clonotype was seen many times. As yet, its antigen is unknown. Germline CDR1 is MNHNY and CDR2 is SVGAGI (reference sequence). The CDR3 extends over 16 amino acids. V shed 6 bases and J shed 2 bases, with 18 bases lying between them. This library used roughly 0.4 ug RNA and molecular barcoded adaptors spanning alpha/delta and beta/gamma chains. TCRdb reanalysed the reads using MiXCR and keeps one entry per CDR3 protein. The repertoire consists of 50,000 or so distinct CDR3 sequences, with approximately 19% occurring once and the leading ten covering 15% to 19%. The sample comprised a population of CD138-negative cells sorted from bone marrow. This receptor was taken from a donor over 35 with multiple myeloma. V is TRBV6-6 and J is TRBJ2-3; TRBD1 or TRBD2 may be the D gene (5 bases each). This chain's CDR3 is CASSYGTGTYTDTQYF. The CDR3 nucleotides are TGTGCCAGCAGCTACGGCACCGGGACCTACACAGATACGCAGTATTTT.